This note documents a single T cell receptor beta chain sequence. Its matching antigen is unknown. Each donor's blood draw was roughly 10 milliliters of peripheral blood. The data belong to a study of blood T cells in healthy people across ages. The overall study: Per every two T cells, about one barcoded beta molecule was captured by template switching.

Study outcomes and limitations: With donor CMV status unknown, expanded clonotype changes were possibly confounded. It was held that the diversity estimates obtained from one million T cells were underestimates.

This CDR3 is built from 14 residues. Germline V gene data show CDR1 as SGHTA and CDR2 as FQGNSA. V gave up 5 bases and J gave up 3 bases, with 12 bases separating them. A second about 6 to 11 cycle PCR used barcoded and J-beta primers. TCRdb reprocessed the 5' RACE reads via MiXCR and lists one record per CDR3 protein. The data hold about 830,000 distinct CDR3 sequences, with roughly 60% observed a single time. This TCR was sampled from a man aged 25 to 40 in good health. The gene calls are TRBV7-2 and TRBJ2-3, with D perhaps matching TRBD2 (5 bases). The sample was blood. CDR3 protein: CASSTPSRTDTQYF. The CDR3, as DNA: TGTGCCAGCAGCACCCCTAGCAGGACAGATACGCAGTATTTT.